This T cell receptor beta chain was recovered during a study of T cell changes during pregnancy in multiple sclerosis. V lost 5 bases, J lost 1 base, and 11 bases lay in between. CDR1 SEHNR and CDR2 FQNEAQ come from the germline V gene (reference sequence). There are 14 residues in the CDR3. Profiling relied on immunoSEQ multiplex PCR, and the TCRdb table lists in-frame clones only, not all of them. This sample yields around 62,000 clones, of which about nine tenths are seen a single time; roughly 1.5% belongs to the top ten. The receptor comes from a female donor with multiple sclerosis, enrolled in a pregnancy study. V is TRBV7-9 and J is TRBJ1-1; tentatively, D is TRBD1 (6 bases). The sample here was peripheral blood, taken in the third trimester of pregnancy. The CDR3 sequence: CASSPRTANTEAFF. DNA of the CDR3: TGTGCCAGCAGCCCAAGGACAGCGAACACTGAAGCTTTCTTT.